This record concerns one T cell receptor beta chain sequence. This clone was counted a few times. Which antigen it targets is not known. No qualities accompany the bases; no much larger clone lies one base away. The data were taken from a study of cytomegalovirus exposure and HLA in healthy donors (dated by TCRdb to between 2016 and 2019). Background for the entire study: According to an earlier analysis of several hundred of the donors, about 179 million T cells yielded roughly 100 million unique TCR beta sequences and approximately 300 Gb of sequence data. Both class I and class II loci were covered by HLA typing, at four-digit resolution. All discovery cohort repertoires had been generated using a single sequencing platform. A later analysis re-examined previously published TCR beta repertoires from about 670 donors and added high-resolution HLA genotyping to investigate patterns of TCR occurrence. The number of donors typed differed by locus, with roughly 629-640 for A, B, C, DRB1 and DQB1, roughly 550 for DQA1, 600 to 610 for DPA1, and some 450 for DPB1. In addition to the first cohort of 650 to 750 subjects, a separate validation cohort of approximately 110 different subjects was used. A later genetic analysis took genome-wide SNP genotypes for about 55% of the roughly 670 donors and used that subset as a discovery cohort. An earlier analysis of approximately 640 of the donors applied high-throughput TCR beta sequencing to assess whether each TCR beta V gene segment acted as functional or pseudogenic. Donor age, sex, ethnicity and CMV serostatus were compiled alongside the repertoire data. The genetic ancestry cluster associated with self-reported Caucasian donors included 81% of the 398 genotyped donors. Roughly five DR-DQ haplotypes were handled as single units for association and clustering, since linkage in the cohort was strong. High-throughput TCR immunosequencing, statistical association of individual TCRs with disease status, and machine learning were combined to predict cytomegalovirus infection status. About 330 gigabases of sequencing data and approximately 92 million unique TCR sequences made up an early release that covered fewer than 650 HLA-typed donors. Among about 410 genotyped donors of the cohort, an average of roughly 230,000 unique TCR beta nucleotide sequences was sequenced per donor, of which roughly 17% were non-productive. Using immunosequencing, the study profiled T cell repertoires from around 670 subjects and related those repertoires to cytomegalovirus serostatus. The study aimed to test whether signatures of past pathogen exposure could be identified by cataloging public T cell receptors. The later analysis used no new phenotypic data to find candidate immune exposures, relying instead on TCR beta sequences and their occurrence across donors. Here is what the overall study found, with its caveats: A later genetic analysis associated a missense DCLRE1C variant with V-gene and J-gene trimming of TCR beta chains, and an independent cohort replicated the association. The sequencing pipeline was judged likely to have produced a cluster of highly shared sequence variants as a technical artifact. The classifier was reported to diagnose cytomegalovirus status with high specificity and sensitivity in both the original cohort and the validation cohort. Specific HLA alleles were associated with roughly 17,000 TCR beta sequences at a false discovery rate of 0.05 in a later analysis. In a later analysis, HLA-associated TCR beta chains showed more clonal expansion and lower generation probabilities than non-associated chains that were equally common. In an earlier analysis of approximately 590 of the donors, most TCR beta V segments were observed in productive rearrangements about 90% or about 30% of the time, broadly matching IMGT annotations. A further reported finding was that TCR beta sequences accurately predicted the HLA-A and HLA-B alleles for most subjects in the first cohort. A total of 164 TCR beta chains were listed by the study as associated with cytomegalovirus. Because HLA typing was unavailable for some donors at each locus, only the typed subset was used in association tests. Linkage disequilibrium might explain the correlated functional status among segregating V segments, but an unknown experimental factor could not be excluded. It was suggested by the authors that the approach could potentially be generalized to other disease states and immunological phenotypes. In a later genetic analysis, fewer N-insertions in productive TCRs were reported among donors in an Asian-associated ancestry cluster than the roughly 670-donor mean. In a later analysis, the rate of TCR association differed among HLA loci, with DRB1 alleles having the most associated TCRs and HLA-C alleles having the fewest. According to a later analysis, most CMV-associated TCR beta chains appeared to be HLA-restricted, and the HLA associations seemed to be driven largely by CMV exposure. In a later analysis, several top co-occurrence clusters were reported to appear linked to parvovirus B19, influenza, CMV and Epstein-Barr virus. Roughly uniform sequencing depth across donors was assumed in presence/absence analyses, although this assumption may not hold. Some IMGT-functional V segments, including TRBV6-2 and TRBV6-3, could not be distinguished by the 87-base-pair reads and were therefore excluded. When HLA alleles, especially DR and DQ, strongly co-occurred, attributing TCR associations to individual alleles was difficult. CMV serostatus was the only immune exposure information available for the cohort. A few of the identified cytomegalovirus-associated TCR beta chains were confirmed in vitro to be specific for cytomegalovirus antigens. The earlier analysis of approximately 590 of the donors excluded 15 to 20 rarely observed V segments, including chromosome 9 orphons, because counts were too low. While some public TCRs were present in many individuals, most TCR sequences turned up only very rarely across donors. This cohort had only TCR beta chains sequenced, and the lack of alpha or paired-chain data limited which features could be detected.

In total, roughly 710 healthy bone marrow donors made up the cohort. At the time of sampling, all cohort members were nominally healthy, though unrecorded immune exposures were likely present. The donor was CMV seronegative and was included in the group of under 450 seronegative cohort members. Each donor provided a peripheral blood sample, and peripheral blood mononuclear cells were used for TCR beta sequencing. The Qiagen DNeasy Blood Extraction Kit was used to extract genomic DNA from the blood cell samples. Library method: the immunoSEQ multiplex PCR assay. The multiplex PCR relied on a mix of 60 forward primers for TCR Vbeta segments and 13 reverse primers for TCR Jbeta segments. A multiplex PCR assay on genomic DNA amplified the CDR3 region of rearranged TCR beta genes. On the Illumina HiSeq System, the amplified TCR beta libraries were sequenced as 87-base-pair reads. In the paper's pipeline: A later analysis tallied 75 million to 95 million unique TCR beta chains across the 700 or so repertoires, and some 10 million of those chains were shared by two or more donors. Raw reads were error-corrected and collapsed into unique sequences by a nearest-neighbor algorithm in which closely related sequences were merged to remove PCR and sequencing errors. To assign V, D and J gene segments, CDR3 sequences were aligned to IMGT reference sequences. For a sequence to be retained, at least a six-nucleotide match to both a V gene segment and a J gene segment was required. Rearrangements were classified as productive when the CDR3 lacked stop codons and remained in frame with V and J, and all other rearrangements were classified as non-productive. Following IMGT convention, CDR3 was defined as the stretch from the second conserved V-encoded cysteine up to the conserved J-encoded phenylalanine. The earlier analysis of 500 to 650 of the donors excluded any sequence lacking an unambiguous match to a single V gene segment. An earlier analysis of a few hundred of the donors classified V segments as functional when productive rearrangements were above 56.7% and as segregating when the standard deviation between donors was above 5%. A statistical classification framework was developed to diagnose cytomegalovirus status using the catalog of TCR beta chain sequences. V and J gene assignment, in a later analysis, came from comparing TCR nucleotide sequences with IMGT/GENE-DB human TR gene sequences. In a later analysis, CDR3 sequences and most-parsimonious VDJ recombination scenarios were assigned using the TCRdist pipeline. In a later analysis, every TCR beta chain was defined by the combination of its CDR3 amino acid sequence and its V-gene family, and reads without a unique V-gene family were dropped. A later analysis removed 500 to 600 highly shared, low-generation-probability nucleotide sequences to deal with suspected cross-contamination and a sequencing artifact. In a later analysis, a clonal expansion index for each public chain was calculated from normalized within-repertoire ranks of inferred template counts. A later analysis computed generation probabilities with a VDJ recombination model fitted to out-of-frame rearrangements, and checked the results against IGoR. In a later analysis, hypergeometric tests were used to score TCR-TCR, TCR-HLA and TCR-CMV co-occurrence, with a repertoire-size bias correction applied to TCR pairs. False discovery rates were estimated in a later analysis by permuting HLA or CMV assignments 20 times. In a later analysis, co-occurring TCRs were grouped using DBSCAN, with TCRdist sequence similarity added in when clustering inside HLA-allele-positive subsets. Repertoires with fewer than 30,000 or more than 120,000 public chains, plus five repertoires with anomalous nucleotide sharing, were excluded from co-occurrence clustering. TCRdb retrieved this table from immuneACCESS and kept in-frame rearrangements only. Not all clones are present; in checked studies, unresolved V genes account for under half, and no reason is known for the remainder. For V, J and clone size, that table is used; D and trimming come from the DNA. The sample table contains about 190,000 clones; only one count was recorded for roughly four fifths of them. The ten largest account for approximately 1.8% of the sample.

From a lookup of the germline V gene (reference sequence), CDR1 and CDR2 are LNHDA and SQIVND. Inclusive of the bounding cysteine and phenylalanine, the CDR3 is 16 residues long. Of the read, only the CDR3 DNA is kept; its 48 bases are in frame from base 1. V lost 3 bases and J lost 0 bases; the stretch between them is 12 bases long. Sequencing was done on a sample of PBMCs. This receptor was obtained from a man between 18 and 35 years old in good health and CMV-seronegative. This receptor chain uses TRBV19 and TRBJ1-5; 5 matching bases give a weak D call of TRBD1. Read as DNA, the sequence is TGTGCCAGTAGTATCTGGGGGAGGAGTAGCAATCAGCCCCAGCATTTT. Its protein is CASSIWGRSSNQPQHF.